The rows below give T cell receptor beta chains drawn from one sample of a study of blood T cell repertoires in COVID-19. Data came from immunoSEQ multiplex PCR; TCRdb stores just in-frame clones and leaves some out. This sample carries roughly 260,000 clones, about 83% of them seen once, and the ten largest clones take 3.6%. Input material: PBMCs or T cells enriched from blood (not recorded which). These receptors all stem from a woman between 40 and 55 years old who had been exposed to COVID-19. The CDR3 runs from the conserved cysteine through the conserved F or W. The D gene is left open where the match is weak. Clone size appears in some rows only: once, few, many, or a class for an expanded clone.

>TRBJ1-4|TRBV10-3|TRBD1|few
CASNRDRAEKLFF
TGTGCCAGTAACCGGGACAGGGCTGAAAAACTGTTTTTT
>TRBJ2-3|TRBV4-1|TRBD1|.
CASSKGQGAVADTQYF
TGCGCCAGCAGCAAAGGACAGGGGGCCGTTGCAGATACGCAGTATTTT
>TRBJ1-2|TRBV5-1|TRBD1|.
CASSFQTGTGEYGYTF
TGCGCCAGCAGCTTCCAAACCGGGACAGGCGAATATGGCTACACCTTC
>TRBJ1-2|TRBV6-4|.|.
CASTVDRYGYTF
TGTGCCAGCACCGTAGATCGATATGGCTACACCTTC
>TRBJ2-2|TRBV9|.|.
CASSVGYTNTGELFF
TGTGCCAGCAGCGTCGGGTATACGAACACCGGGGAGCTGTTTTTT
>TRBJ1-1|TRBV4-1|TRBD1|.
CASSQDSGQGVLNTEAFF
TGCGCCAGCAGCCAAGATTCGGGACAGGGGGTATTGAACACTGAAGCTTTCTTT
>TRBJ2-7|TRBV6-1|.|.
CASSEPGVVYEQYF
TGTGCCAGCAGTGAACCGGGAGTAGTCTACGAGCAGTACTTC
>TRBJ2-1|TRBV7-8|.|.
CASSLGIPHNEQFF
TGTGCCAGCAGCCTCGGGATCCCTCACAATGAGCAGTTCTTC
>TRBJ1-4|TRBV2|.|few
CASGGIATNEKLFF
TGTGCCAGCGGGGGGATAGCAACTAATGAAAAACTGTTTTTT
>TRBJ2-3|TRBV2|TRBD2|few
CASLTGSGGDGTDTQYF
TGTGCCAGCCTAACCGGTTCCGGGGGGGATGGCACAGATACGCAGTATTTT
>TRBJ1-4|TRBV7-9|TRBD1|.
CASRSEQGPSTNEKLFF
TGTGCCAGCAGATCGGAACAGGGGCCTTCAACTAATGAAAAACTGTTTTTT
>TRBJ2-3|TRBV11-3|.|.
CASSLVGTAGGDTQYF
TGTGCCAGCAGCTTAGTCGGGACCGCCGGAGGGGATACGCAGTATTTT
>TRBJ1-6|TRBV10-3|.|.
CAISGAGEFGSPLHF
TGTGCCATCAGTGGCGCGGGGGAATTTGGGTCACCCCTCCACTTT
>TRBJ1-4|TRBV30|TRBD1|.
CAWSPGQGAATNEKLFF
TGTGCCTGGAGTCCAGGACAGGGCGCTGCAACTAATGAAAAACTGTTTTTT
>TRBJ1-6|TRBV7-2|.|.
CASSLVRGERVHF
TGTGCCAGCAGCTTAGTCCGGGGGGAACGGGTACACTTT
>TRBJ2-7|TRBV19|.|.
CASSISRDSYEQYF
TGTGCCAGTAGTATTTCACGGGATTCCTACGAGCAGTACTTC
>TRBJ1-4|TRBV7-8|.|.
CASSKRVQNTNEKLFF
TGTGCCAGCAGCAAAAGAGTACAGAATACTAATGAAAAACTGTTTTTT
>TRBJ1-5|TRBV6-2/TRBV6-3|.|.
CASSYSTINQPQHF
TGTGCCAGCAGTTACTCGACAATCAATCAGCCCCAGCATTTT
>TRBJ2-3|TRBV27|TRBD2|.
CASSVGLAGSDTQYF
TGTGCCAGCAGTGTAGGACTAGCCGGATCGGATACGCAGTATTTT
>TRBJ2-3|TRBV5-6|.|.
CATWNRMAGALGDTQYF
TGTGCCACCTGGAACCGTATGGCGGGGGCTCTGGGAGATACGCAGTATTTT
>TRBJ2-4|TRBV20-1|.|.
CSASLRESGIQYF
TGCAGTGCTAGTCTGCGTGAGTCGGGCATTCAGTACTTC
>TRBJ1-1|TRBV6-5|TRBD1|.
CASSYQGTGLEAFF
TGTGCCAGCAGTTACCAGGGGACAGGACTTGAAGCTTTCTTT
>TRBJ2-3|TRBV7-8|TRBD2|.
CASSRTGRGATDTQYF
TGTGCCAGCAGCCGTACCGGGCGGGGGGCCACAGATACGCAGTATTTT
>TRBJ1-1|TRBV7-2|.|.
CASSPPGNTEAFF
TGTGCCAGCAGCCCCCCCGGGAACACTGAAGCTTTCTTT
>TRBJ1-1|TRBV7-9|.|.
CASSTGGNTEAFF
TGTGCCAGCTCCACAGGTGGGAACACTGAAGCTTTCTTT
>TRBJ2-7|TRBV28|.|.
CASSPTGSQIYEQYF
TGTGCCAGCAGCCCCACAGGCTCCCAAATATACGAGCAGTACTTC
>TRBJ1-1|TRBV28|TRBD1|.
CASIPRTGEAFF
TGTGCCAGCATCCCCCGGACAGGGGAAGCTTTCTTT
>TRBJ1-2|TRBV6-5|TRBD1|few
CASSPRQGTTYGYTF
TGTGCCAGCAGTCCCAGACAGGGGACTACCTATGGCTACACCTTC
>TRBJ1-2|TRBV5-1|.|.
CASTRTLGGNYGYTF
TGCGCCAGCACCAGGACCCTAGGGGGTAACTATGGCTACACCTTC
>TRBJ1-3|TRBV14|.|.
CASSARVLTGNTIYF
TGTGCCAGCAGCGCCAGGGTGTTAACTGGAAACACCATATATTTT
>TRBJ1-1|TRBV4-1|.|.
CASSQAAYVNTEAFF
TGCGCCAGCAGCCAAGCCGCGTACGTGAACACTGAAGCTTTCTTT
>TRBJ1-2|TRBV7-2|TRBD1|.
CASSTSTGYYGYTF
TGTGCCAGCAGCACCTCGACAGGGTACTATGGCTACACCTTC
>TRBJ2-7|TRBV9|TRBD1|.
CASAPRDRVYEQYF
TGTGCCAGCGCCCCAAGGGACAGGGTTTACGAGCAGTACTTC
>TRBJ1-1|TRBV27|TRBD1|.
CASSFWTGSEVNTEAFF
TGTGCCAGCAGTTTCTGGACAGGGTCAGAGGTGAACACTGAAGCTTTCTTT
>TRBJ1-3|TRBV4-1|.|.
CASSRGGAGNTIYF
TGCGCCAGCAGCCGAGGAGGGGCCGGAAACACCATATATTTT
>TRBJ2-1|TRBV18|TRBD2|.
CASSPRLAGGLDEQFF
TGTGCCAGCTCACCACGGTTAGCGGGGGGGCTTGATGAGCAGTTCTTC
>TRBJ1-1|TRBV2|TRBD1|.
CATQGASGGEAFF
TGTGCCACCCAGGGGGCCTCTGGGGGTGAAGCTTTCTTT
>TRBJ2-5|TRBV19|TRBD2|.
CASSRGLAGDFRETQYF
TGTGCCAGTAGTAGGGGGCTAGCGGGGGACTTTCGAGAGACCCAGTACTTC
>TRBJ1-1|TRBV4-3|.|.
CASSQEYGLKNTEAFF
TGCGCCAGCAGCCAAGAGTATGGACTCAAGAACACTGAAGCTTTCTTT
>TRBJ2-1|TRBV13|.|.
CASSLVAYTGNEQFF
TGTGCCAGCAGTTTGGTGGCTTATACGGGGAATGAGCAGTTCTTC